The 21 T cell receptor beta chains below come from one sample, sequenced in a study of patients and donors after allogeneic stem cell transplantation. One entry per CDR3 protein results from TCRdb running MiXCR on the RT-PCR reads. This sample has some 24,000 distinct CDR3 sequences, with 35% to 45% found just once. Material: blood, either unsorted or a sorted T cell fraction (not recorded which). The receptors here all came from a human donor who was either an allogeneic HSCT recipient or a stem cell or donor lymphocyte infusion donor (not recorded which). It is not recorded whose cells these are; they may come from a transplant donor.

This clonotype was seen a handful of times. The chain combines TRBV19 with TRBJ1-1; D ambiguous. Germline V lookup: CDR1 LNHDA, CDR2 SQIVND (reference sequence). The germline V and J ends were trimmed by 6 bases and 1 base, with 6 bases remaining between them. The CDR3 has 12 amino acids. The chain's CDR3 is CASRRENTEAFF. The CDR3 region has the DNA TGTGCCAGTAGGCGGGAGAACACTGAAGCTTTCTTT.

The rearrangement uses TRBV5-1 and TRBJ1-1; a possible D gene is TRBD1 (5 bases). V lost 3 bases to trimming and J lost 8 bases, with 14 bases between them. This CDR3 is 13 amino acids long. In germline, CDR1 is SGHRS, CDR2 YFSETQ. Written as DNA, the CDR3 is TGCGCCAGCAGCTGGGTCTGGGGGACGGAAGCTTTCTTT. Translated, it gives CASSWVWGTEAFF.

This clonotype was recorded once. J is TRBJ2-1 and V is TRBV12-3 or TRBV12-4; 8 bases line up with TRBD1. The CDR3 covers 15 residues. Trimming removed 5 bases from V and 3 bases from J; junction bases left unmatched: 6. The CDR3 coding sequence is TGTGCCAGCAGTCCGACAGGGGTTGGCTACAATGAGCAGTTCTTC. This codes for CASSPTGVGYNEQFF.

The rearrangement joins TRBV18 to TRBJ2-7, with a tentative D call TRBD1 (6 bases). Trimming removed 4 bases at V and 2 bases at J, with 18 bases between. The germline CDR1 and CDR2 sequences are KGHSH and LQKENI. The CDR3 sequence is 16 residues long. The chain's CDR3 is CASSQSRTVRPYEQYF. In DNA, the CDR3 is TGTGCCAGCTCACAGAGTCGGACAGTCAGGCCCTACGAGCAGTACTTC.

The chain uses TRBV9 and TRBJ1-1; D gene ambiguous. Trimming shortened V by 3 bases and J by 6 bases, and 9 bases separated the two germline ends. The CDR3 runs to 12 residues. CDR1 SGDLS and CDR2 YYNGEE come from the germline V gene. The DNA of the CDR3 is TGTGCCAGCAGCGCCCACCAGGCTGAAGCTTTCTTT. Amino acid sequence: CASSAHQAEAFF.

This clonotype was detected only a few times. The rearrangement joins TRBV12-3 or TRBV12-4 to TRBJ1-1; 8 nucleotides agree with TRBD1. With V trimmed by 0 bases and J by 7 bases, 4 bases remained unmatched. The CDR3 runs to 14 residues. The CDR3 loop is CASSLARGQVEAFF. CDR3 sequence (DNA): TGTGCCAGCAGTTTAGCGAGGGGACAGGTTGAAGCTTTCTTT.

The V gene is TRBV5-1, the J gene TRBJ2-3, with TRBD1 as a possible D gene (6 bases). The germline CDR1 and CDR2 sequences are SGHRS and YFSETQ. The length of the CDR3 is 15 residues. V lost 1 base, J lost 5 bases, and 14 bases lay in between. CDR3 sequence reads: CASSLQGPSLDTQYF. The CDR3 region has the DNA TGCGCCAGCAGCTTGCAGGGGCCCTCCTTAGATACGCAGTATTTT.

This chain links TRBV4-1 with TRBJ1-2; 9 positions match TRBD1. This CDR3 is 17 amino acids long. The V segment lost 0 bases and the J segment 2 bases; nucleotides outside the gene matches: 7. CDR1 MGHRA and CDR2 YSYEKL come from the germline V gene. The CDR3 DNA sequence: TGCGCCAGCAGCCAAGATTGGGACAGGGCGTTCAACTATGGCTACACCTTC. Protein: CASSQDWDRAFNYGYTF.

The V call is TRBV3-1, the J call TRBJ2-7; tentatively, D is TRBD1 (5 bases). The germline V gene has CDR1 LGHDT and CDR2 YNNKEL (reference sequence). This CDR3 has 14 residues. Trimming removed 4 bases from V and 0 bases from J, with 10 bases in between. CDR3 sequence (DNA): TGTGCCAGCAGCCCCGACAGTCACTCCTACGAGCAGTACTTC. The encoded protein is CASSPDSHSYEQYF.

The CDR3 DNA follows: TGTGCCAGCAGCCTCGGACCCAATATCGTCGATGAGCAGTTCTTC. Its translation is CASSLGPNIVDEQFF. The V and J genes are TRBV14 and TRBJ2-1; no reliable D call. Germline V CDR1 and CDR2: SGHDN, FVKESK. The germline V and J ends were trimmed by 4 bases and 8 bases, with 18 bases remaining between them. The CDR3 totals 15 residues.

This sequence joins TRBV15 and TRBJ1-6; 8 nucleotides match TRBD1. Unmatched junction bases numbered 6, after V lost 5 bases and J lost 0 bases. This CDR3 comprises 17 residues. Germline CDR1 reads LNHNV; CDR2 reads YYDKDF (reference sequence). CDR3 sequence: CATSDRGRSSYNSPLHF. As DNA, the CDR3 is TGTGCCACCAGCGACAGGGGCCGGAGCTCCTATAATTCACCCCTCCACTTT.

The chain couples TRBV2 to TRBJ2-7; D might be TRBD1 (6 bases). V was clipped by 2 bases and J by 1 base, with 12 bases between them. Looked up from germline, CDR1 is SNHLY and CDR2 is FYNNEI. CDR3 length equals 15 residues. In DNA, the CDR3 is TGTGCCAGCAGTGAAATTCCGACAGGATCCTACGAGCAGTACTTC. Protein sequence: CASSEIPTGSYEQYF. The complete variable domain, with remaining parts taken from reference TRBV2 and TRBJ2-7, reads EPEVTQTPSHQVTQMGQEVILRCVPISNHLYFYWYRQILGQKVEFLVSFYNNEISEKSEIFDDQFSVERPDGSNFTLKIRSTKLEDSAMYFCASSEIPTGSYEQYFGPGTRLTVT.

The chain recombines TRBV4-1 with TRBJ2-1; tentatively, D is TRBD2 (5 bases). V lost 3 bases to trimming and J lost 4 bases, with 7 bases between them. Germline CDR1 and CDR2: MGHRA and YSYEKL. This CDR3 spans 13 amino acids. CDR3 region: CASSQRAYNEQFF. CDR3 DNA sequence: TGCGCCAGCAGCCAGAGGGCATACAATGAGCAGTTCTTC.

The rearrangement links TRBV7-8 to TRBJ1-1; D uncertain. CDR1 is SGHVS, CDR2 FQNEAQ, per germline. This CDR3 is built from 12 residues. The V end lost 6 bases, the J end lost 5 bases, and 10 bases lay between the germline ends. This chain's CDR3 is CASSLVETEAFF. The CDR3 DNA sequence: TGTGCCAGCAGTTTGGTGGAAACTGAAGCTTTCTTT. Full variable domain (missing parts from reference TRBV7-8 and TRBJ1-1): GAGVSQSPRYKVAKRGQDVALRCDPISGHVSLFWYQQALGQGPEFLTYFQNEAQLDKSGLPSDRFFAERPEGSVSTLKIQRTQQEDSAVYLCASSLVETEAFFGQGTRLTVV.

This clonotype has more than one count but fewer than ten. In DNA, the CDR3 is TGCGCCAGCAGCTTCAGGGAGATGAATTCACCCCTCCACTTT. It translates to CASSFREMNSPLHF. V and J are TRBV5-1 and TRBJ1-6, with D possibly being TRBD1 (5 bases). CDR1 is SGHRS, CDR2 YFSETQ, per germline. V gave up 2 bases and J gave up 7 bases, with 10 bases separating them. This CDR3 contains 14 residues.

This rearrangement joins TRBV6-5 to TRBJ2-7, with D possibly TRBD2 on 6 matching bases. CDR1 is MNHEY, CDR2 SVGAGI, per germline. Trimming cost V 4 bases and J 3 bases, with 10 bases left between them. The CDR3 covers 13 residues. Here the CDR3 reads CASSSRGSYEQYF. In DNA, the CDR3 is TGTGCCAGCAGTTCCCGGGGGAGCTACGAGCAGTACTTC.

The V gene is TRBV29-1, the J gene TRBJ1-2; no clear D gene. This CDR3 contains 12 residues. The germline V gene encodes CDR1 SQVTM and CDR2 ANQGSEA. Trimming removed 0 bases at V and 11 bases at J, with 13 bases between. The CDR3 sequence is CSVEDSQFRYTF. In nucleotides, the CDR3 is TGCAGCGTTGAAGATTCCCAGTTTCGATACACCTTC.

This clonotype was detected ten times or more. CDR3 protein: CASSFQAGAGTDTQYF. The CDR3 DNA is TGCGCCAGCAGCTTCCAAGCGGGGGCCGGCACAGATACGCAGTATTTT. The chain links TRBV5-1 to TRBJ2-3, with TRBD2 identical over 8 bases. This CDR3 is built from 16 residues. V gave up 2 bases and J gave up 1 base; unmatched junction bases: 6. The germline V gene has CDR1 SGHRS and CDR2 YFSETQ.

This chain uses TRBV7-9 with TRBJ1-4; D unresolved. With 0 bases removed from V and 0 bases from J, the gap between germline ends came to 5 bases. The CDR3 is 15 amino acids. Germline V gene lookup returns CDR1 SEHNR and CDR2 FQNEAQ (reference sequence). This chain's CDR3 is CASSLATPTNEKLFF. The CDR3, as DNA: TGTGCCAGCAGCTTAGCGACACCAACTAATGAAAAACTGTTTTTT. The full variable domain, its missing parts supplied by reference TRBV7-9 and TRBJ1-4, is DTGVSQNPRHKITKRGQNVTFRCDPISEHNRLYWYRQTLGQGPEFLTYFQNEAQLEKSRLLSDRFSAERPKGSFSTLEIQRTEQGDSAMYLCASSLATPTNEKLFFGSGTQLSVL.

V is TRBV2 and J is TRBJ1-5; 7 nucleotides agree with TRBD1. The CDR3 runs to 15 residues. Unmatched junction bases numbered 4, after V lost 5 bases and J lost 0 bases. CDR1 is SNHLY and CDR2 is FYNNEI in the germline V gene. The CDR3 region has the DNA TGTGCCAGCAGTCTGGGACAGCTTAGCAATCAGCCCCAGCATTTT. Translation: CASSLGQLSNQPQHF.

This clonotype came up once. The chain joins TRBV7-8 to TRBJ2-3; the match to TRBD1 covers 7 bases. The germline V gene has CDR1 SGHVS and CDR2 FQNEAQ. V was pared by 2 bases and J by 0 bases, with 14 bases of the junction left unmatched. This CDR3 region has 19 residues. The CDR3 loop is CASSLIWRKTGASTDTQYF. The CDR3 nucleotides are TGTGCCAGCAGCTTAATTTGGCGGAAAACAGGGGCTAGCACAGATACGCAGTATTTT.